The rows below give T cell receptor beta chains drawn from one sample of a study of early T cells in non-severe SARS-CoV-2 infection. TCRdb fed the 5' RACE reads into MiXCR, producing one record per CDR3 protein. Of more than 50,000 distinct CDR3 sequences listed, around 12% are singletons. The material sequenced was whole blood. The receptors were gathered from an adult who was a healthcare worker with PCR-confirmed SARS-CoV-2 infection or an uninfected control (not recorded which). CDR3s include the opening cysteine and the closing phenylalanine or tryptophan. D genes are given only for firm matches. Expanded clones get a size class; other rows say once, few or many, or leave the size out.

V gene: TRBV7-2
clone size: NA
J gene: TRBJ2-7
D gene: NA
CDR3 protein: CASSSTLDKVYEQYF
CDR3 DNA: TGTGCCAGCAGCTCAACCTTGGACAAGGTATACGAGCAGTACTTC

V gene: TRBV7-8
clone size: NA
J gene: TRBJ1-4
D gene: NA
CDR3 protein: CASSLAEASNEKLFF
CDR3 DNA: TGTGCCAGCAGCTTAGCGGAGGCTAGTAATGAAAAACTGTTTTTT

V gene: TRBV10-3
clone size: NA
J gene: TRBJ2-7
D gene: TRBD1
CDR3 protein: CAISAPDRGTYEQYF
CDR3 DNA: TGTGCCATCAGTGCCCCCGACAGGGGGACATACGAGCAGTACTTC

V gene: TRBV7-8
clone size: many
J gene: TRBJ1-2
D gene: TRBD1
CDR3 protein: CASSLEQGWYGYTF
CDR3 DNA: TGTGCCAGCAGCTTAGAACAGGGGTGGTATGGCTACACCTTC

V gene: TRBV5-6
clone size: NA
J gene: TRBJ2-1
D gene: TRBD2
CDR3 protein: CASSLAGVGSYNEQFF
CDR3 DNA: TGTGCCAGCAGCTTAGCGGGAGTGGGCTCCTACAATGAGCAGTTCTTC

V gene: TRBV11-2
clone size: many
J gene: TRBJ1-3
D gene: NA
CDR3 protein: CASSLERGPVGNTIYF
CDR3 DNA: TGTGCCAGCAGCTTAGAGCGGGGGCCAGTGGGGAACACCATATATTTT

V gene: TRBV7-3
clone size: NA
J gene: TRBJ2-5
D gene: NA
CDR3 protein: CASSFDVEETQYF
CDR3 DNA: TGTGCCAGCAGCTTCGACGTGGAAGAGACCCAGTACTTC

V gene: TRBV6-2/TRBV6-3
clone size: NA
J gene: TRBJ2-4
D gene: NA
CDR3 protein: CASSYPPVNIQYF
CDR3 DNA: TGTGCCAGCAGTTATCCCCCTGTCAACATTCAGTACTTC

V gene: TRBV5-1
clone size: NA
J gene: TRBJ2-2
D gene: TRBD1
CDR3 protein: CASSKGQDTGELFF
CDR3 DNA: TGCGCCAGCAGCAAGGGACAGGACACCGGGGAGCTGTTTTTT

V gene: TRBV2
clone size: NA
J gene: TRBJ2-1
D gene: TRBD2
CDR3 protein: CASSEWGGEQFF
CDR3 DNA: TGTGCCAGCAGTGAATGGGGGGGAGAGCAGTTCTTC

V gene: TRBV6-5
clone size: many
J gene: TRBJ2-1
D gene: NA
CDR3 protein: CASTGQTYNEQFF
CDR3 DNA: TGTGCCAGCACCGGACAGACTTACAATGAGCAGTTCTTC

V gene: TRBV3-1
clone size: many
J gene: TRBJ2-3
D gene: TRBD2
CDR3 protein: CASSQDRPSSGGPSGDTQYF
CDR3 DNA: TGTGCCAGCAGCCAAGATAGGCCCTCCAGCGGGGGACCCTCGGGGGATACGCAGTATTTT

V gene: TRBV4-1
clone size: NA
J gene: TRBJ2-1
D gene: TRBD2
CDR3 protein: CASSQVLAGDWNEQFF
CDR3 DNA: TGCGCCAGCAGCCAAGTCCTAGCGGGAGATTGGAATGAGCAGTTCTTC

V gene: TRBV5-4
clone size: few
J gene: TRBJ2-5
D gene: TRBD1
CDR3 protein: CASSFLQGAVETQYF
CDR3 DNA: TGTGCCAGCAGCTTTTTGCAGGGGGCTGTTGAGACCCAGTACTTC